Listed here is a single T cell receptor (beta chain). This CDR3 region has 15 residues. Germline V gives CDR1 KGHSH, CDR2 LQKENI. This sample stems from a study of T cells expressing NK-cell markers. Study-level background: Seven HCMV-seropositive donors and one seronegative donor made up the eight sequenced donors.

5'RACE template switching with UMIs produced the TCR beta cDNA. TCRdb reprocessed the 5' RACE reads and reports one entry per CDR3 protein, with no DNA. This sample's clone table lists 350,000 to 450,000 distinct CDR3 sequences. The sample was blood T cells: a sorted CD56 or NKG2C T cell subset, CD4+ or CD8+ T cells, or bulk PBMC T cells (not recorded which). This clonotype was sampled from a man between 18 and 69 years old in good health. The chain uses TRBV18 and TRBJ1-1; TCRdb's D gene call, TRBD1, goes unchecked for lack of DNA. The chain's CDR3 is CASSPGGGRTTEAFF.